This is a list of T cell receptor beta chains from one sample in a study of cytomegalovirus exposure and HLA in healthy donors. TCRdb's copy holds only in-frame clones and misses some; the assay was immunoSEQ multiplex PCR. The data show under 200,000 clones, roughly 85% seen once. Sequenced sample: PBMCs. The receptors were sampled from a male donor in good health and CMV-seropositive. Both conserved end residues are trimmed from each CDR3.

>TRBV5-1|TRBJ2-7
ASSPAGVVHEQY
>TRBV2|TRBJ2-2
ASSEAPSGTGELF
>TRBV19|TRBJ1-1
ASSTLWGTRNTEAF
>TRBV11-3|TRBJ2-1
ASSWGRLAGGGNNEQF
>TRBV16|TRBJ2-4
ASSQGRAKNIQY
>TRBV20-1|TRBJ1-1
SASPQGEAF
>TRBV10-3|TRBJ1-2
AGAGRLRGGYT
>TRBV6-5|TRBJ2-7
ASRGTSGIREQY
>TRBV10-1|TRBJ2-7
ASSPGTSEYEQY
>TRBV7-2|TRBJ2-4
ASSLVRDSKNIQY
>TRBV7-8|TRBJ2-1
ASSLQPGFGEQF
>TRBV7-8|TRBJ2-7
ASSLVSGDLYYEQY
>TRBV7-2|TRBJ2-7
ASSQHLAGRYEQY
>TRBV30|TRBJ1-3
ACLNWDRGNTIY
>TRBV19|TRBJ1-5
ASSIDRYSNQPQH
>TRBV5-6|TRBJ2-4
ASSFPERTGENIQY
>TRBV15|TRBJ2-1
ATRLAGGNEQF
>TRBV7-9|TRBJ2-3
ASSNRDSEPEDTQY
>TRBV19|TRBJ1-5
ASSTRTGGRNQPQH
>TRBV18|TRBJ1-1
ASGGGLTTEAF
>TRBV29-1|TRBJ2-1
SGGVSYNEQF
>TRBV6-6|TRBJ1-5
ASSYGGREGNQPQH
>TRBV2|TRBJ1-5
ASSDAIRSRAGQPQH
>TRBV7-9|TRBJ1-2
ASSSTGQVIYGYT
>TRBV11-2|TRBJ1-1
ASSLMGLNTEAF
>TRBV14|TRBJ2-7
ASTRSGDRGRHEQY
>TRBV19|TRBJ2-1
ASSISGAGGQF
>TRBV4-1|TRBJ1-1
ASSTSGTPNTEAF
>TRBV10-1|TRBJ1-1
ASSGGNTEAF
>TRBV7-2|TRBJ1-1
ASSLDMGGTEAF
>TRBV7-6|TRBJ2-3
ASSQRTGSPDTQY
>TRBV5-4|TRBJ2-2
ASSLMGRPTGELF
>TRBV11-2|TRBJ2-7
ASSSGGVYEQY
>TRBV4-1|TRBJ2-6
ASSQESNRVFSGANVLT
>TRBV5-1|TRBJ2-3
ASSLPSGGTDTQY
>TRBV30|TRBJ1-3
AWSRDEIPGNTIY
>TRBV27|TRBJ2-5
ASSLGTGHETQY
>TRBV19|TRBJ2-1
ASSIGGGRAIEQF
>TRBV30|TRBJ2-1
AWSVAGTLYNEQF
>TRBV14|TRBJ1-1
ASSPLPGTEAF
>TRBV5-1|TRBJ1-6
ASSLDRGINNSPLH
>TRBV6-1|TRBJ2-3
ASRAGGDTQY
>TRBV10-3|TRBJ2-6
AIPRAGGFSGANVLT
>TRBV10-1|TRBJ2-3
ASSESGTSGRDTQY
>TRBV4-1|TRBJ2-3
ASSQGLAGGTDTQY